One and the same sample provided the 16 T cell receptor beta chains below, sequenced in a study of low-dose radiotherapy and immunotherapy resistance in tumors. Described time point: before trial treatment. TRAV- and TRBV-specific primers, spanning alpha and beta chains, primed first-strand cDNA. With a V-primer adapter and a constant-region primer, TCRs were amplified for 20 PCR cycles. TCRdb ran MiXCR on the reads and lists one entry per CDR3 protein. In the table there are roughly 54,000 distinct CDR3 sequences, 20% to 25% of which are singletons. Sequencing used PBMCs, obtained before treatment. These receptors all come from a male donor with prostate cancer.

This clonotype showed up just once. No conserved phenylalanine or tryptophan ends this CDR3, so it is likely a read error. The gene calls are TRBV30 and TRBJ2-3; 16 bases fit TRBD2. This CDR3 is 16 amino acids long. V gave up 2 bases and J gave up 5 bases; unmatched junction bases: 4. Germline CDR1 GTSNPN, CDR2 SVGIG (reference sequence). The CDR3 DNA reads TGTGCCTGGAGTCCCGGGACTAGCGGGAGGGGAGATACGCAGTATTTA. This translates into CAWSPGTSGRGDTQYL.

This clonotype was detected ten times or more. V gene TRBV5-1 combines with J gene TRBJ2-3; 10 bases are a match to TRBD2. The CDR3 has 15 residues. With 4 bases clipped from V and 7 bases from J, the junction kept 9 bases outside the gene matches. CDR1 and CDR2 (germline): SGHRS, YFSETQ. The CDR3 DNA reads TGCGCCAGCAGCCCCAGAGCGGGAGGGGAACATACGCAGTATTTT. Protein: CASSPRAGGEHTQYF.

This clonotype was recorded many times. The J gene is TRBJ1-5, the V gene TRBV2; D possibly corresponds to TRBD1 (6 bases). Trimming removed 5 bases from V and 2 bases from J, with 13 bases in between. The CDR3 runs 15 residues. Germline V CDR1 and CDR2: SNHLY, FYNNEI. The CDR3 DNA reads as TGTGCCAGCAGTTACGACAGGATGGGCAATCAGCCCCAGCATTTT. Translating gives CASSYDRMGNQPQHF.

There are many counts of this clonotype. The chain has TRBV28 and TRBJ1-5; D is possibly TRBD1 (5 bases). This CDR3 has 14 residues. Germline CDR1 reads MDHEN; CDR2 reads SYDVKM. V lost 8 bases, J lost 7 bases, and 18 bases lay in between. The CDR3, as DNA: TGTGCCAGCCGTGGGCAGGGTTTGGGGCAGCCCCAGCATTTT. This encodes CASRGQGLGQPQHF.

A note on this clonotype: This probably arose from a read error, given a far larger clone one base away. The V and J genes are TRBV18 and TRBJ2-7; no firm D call. The CDR3 sequence is 13 residues long. Trimming pared 2 bases from V and 7 bases from J, leaving 12 bases between. Germline CDR1 and CDR2: KGHSH and LQKENI. CDR3: CASSPMMHNEQYF. DNA for the CDR3: TGTGCCAGCTCACCAATGATGCACAATGAGCAGTACTTC.

This clonotype was detected many times. This chain joins TRBV6-5 and TRBJ1-3; D gene unclear. The CDR3 is 14 residues long. Germline CDR1 and CDR2: MNHEY and SVGAGI. The V gene lost 4 bases and the J gene lost 2 bases, with 9 bases spanning the gap. The CDR3 reads CASSSPATGNTIYF. The CDR3, as DNA: TGTGCCAGCAGTTCCCCCGCCACTGGAAACACCATATATTTT.

This clonotype was counted at least ten times. The V and J genes are TRBV7-2 and TRBJ1-1, with D hard to call. Looked up from germline, CDR1 is SGHTA and CDR2 is FQGNSA. Trimming removed 0 bases at V and 9 bases at J, with 8 bases between. This CDR3 contains 12 residues. CDR3 amino acids: CASSLASLQAFF. CDR3 DNA: TGTGCCAGCAGCTTAGCGTCCTTACAAGCTTTCTTT.

This clonotype was observed many times. The V gene is TRBV12-3 or TRBV12-4, the J gene TRBJ2-5, with 7 bases fitting TRBD1. The CDR3 is 21 amino acids. V shed 10 bases and J 2 bases; nucleotides not matched to a gene: 31. The CDR3 here is CATSPGQALFETTGLQETQYF. CDR3 DNA: TGTGCCACATCCCCCGGACAGGCGTTGTTCGAGACCACTGGATTACAAGAGACCCAGTACTTC.

This clonotype has a count of ten or more. The chain employs TRBV27 and TRBJ2-7, with 7 bases matching TRBD1. The CDR3 loop spans 15 amino acids. After removal of 0 bases from V and 2 bases from J, the junction contained 4 bases not matched to a gene. Germline loops: CDR1 MNHEY, CDR2 SMNVEV (reference sequence). CDR3 in amino acids: CASSLSRQGTYEQYF. CDR3 in DNA: TGTGCCAGCAGTTTATCAAGACAGGGTACCTACGAGCAGTACTTC.

This chain links TRBV6-5 with TRBJ2-3, with D maybe TRBD1 (6 bases). The length of the CDR3 is 15 residues. Germline V gives CDR1 MNHEY, CDR2 SVGAGI. Trimming stripped 2 bases from V and 6 bases from J, with 15 bases between. The CDR3 is CASSYRGTNRDTQYF. CDR3 in DNA: TGTGCCAGCAGTTACAGGGGGACGAATAGGGATACGCAGTATTTT.

J is TRBJ2-7 and V is TRBV28; 8 positions agree with TRBD1. V lost 2 bases to trimming and J lost 4 bases; unmatched junction nucleotides: 4. The CDR3 loop spans 14 amino acids. Germline CDR1 is MDHEN and CDR2 is SYDVKM. CDR3 protein: CASSLRTGTYEQYF. The CDR3 DNA reads as TGTGCCAGCAGTTTAAGGACAGGGACATACGAGCAGTACTTC. Complete variable domain (other parts from reference TRBV28 and TRBJ2-7): DVKVTQSSRYLVKRTGEKVFLECVQDMDHENMFWYRQDPGLGLRLIYFSYDVKMKEKGDIPEGYSVSREKKERFSLILESASTNQTSMYLCASSLRTGTYEQYFGPGTRLTVT.

In this sample, this clonotype turned up many times. V and J are TRBV12-3 or TRBV12-4 and TRBJ2-3; the D call may be TRBD1 or TRBD2 (5 bases each). This CDR3 region has 13 residues. Trimming stripped 5 bases from V and 2 bases from J, with 8 bases between. The CDR3: CASSRDATDTQYF. CDR3 bases: TGTGCCAGCAGTCGGGACGCCACAGATACGCAGTATTTT.

This clonotype was detected many times. DNA for the CDR3: TGTGCCTGGAGTGACCCGGGACAGGGGTTTACCGGGGAGCTGTTTTTT. Translation: CAWSDPGQGFTGELFF. The chain is built from TRBV30 and TRBJ2-2; 10 bases are a match to TRBD1. This CDR3 has 16 residues. The J segment lost 5 bases and the V segment lost 1 base, leaving 7 bases of the junction unmatched. Germline CDR1 is GTSNPN and CDR2 is SVGIG (reference sequence).

This clonotype was detected once. The chain joins TRBV5-1 to TRBJ2-5, with D tentatively TRBD1 (6 bases). There are 12 residues in the CDR3. The V gene lost 3 bases and the J gene lost 5 bases, with 8 bases spanning the gap. CDR1 and CDR2 from the germline V gene are SGHRS and YFSETQ. The CDR3 protein is CASSWGLETQYF. The CDR3 DNA reads as TGCGCCAGCAGCTGGGGGCTTGAGACCCAGTACTTC.

Note on this clonotype: It is likely a read error: a sequence one base away is far more abundant. This rearrangement joins TRBV2 to TRBJ2-7, with 8 bases lining up with TRBD2. In germline, CDR1 is SNHLY, CDR2 FYNNEI. The V and J ends lost 3 bases and 7 bases, in that order; junction bases with no gene match: 11. CDR3 length: 15 amino acids. The CDR3 nucleotides are TGTGCCAGCAGTGAGAGCGGGGGACCCTACAATGAGCAGTACTTC. It specifies CASSESGGPYNEQYF.

At least ten counts were recorded for this clonotype. The chain recombines TRBV29-1 with TRBJ2-2; 7 nucleotides line up with TRBD1. V was pared by 3 bases and J by 7 bases, with 5 bases of the junction left unmatched. Germline lookup yields CDR1 SQVTM and CDR2 ANQGSEA. The CDR3 runs to 13 residues. DNA of the CDR3: TGCAGCGTTGATAGGGGGCTCAACGGGGAGCTGTTTTTT. Translating it yields CSVDRGLNGELFF.